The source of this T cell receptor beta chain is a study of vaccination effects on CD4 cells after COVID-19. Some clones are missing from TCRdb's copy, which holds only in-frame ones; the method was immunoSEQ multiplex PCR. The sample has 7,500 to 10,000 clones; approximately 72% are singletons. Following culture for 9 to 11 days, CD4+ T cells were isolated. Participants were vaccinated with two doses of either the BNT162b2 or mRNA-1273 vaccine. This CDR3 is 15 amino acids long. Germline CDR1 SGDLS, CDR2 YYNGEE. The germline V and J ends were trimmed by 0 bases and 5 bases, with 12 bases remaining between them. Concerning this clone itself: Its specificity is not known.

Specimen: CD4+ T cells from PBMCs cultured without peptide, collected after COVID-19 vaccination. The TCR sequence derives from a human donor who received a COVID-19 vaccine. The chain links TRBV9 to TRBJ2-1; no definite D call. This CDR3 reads CASSVGTLVNNEQFF. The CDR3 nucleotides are TGTGCCAGCAGCGTAGGAACCCTGGTCAACAATGAGCAGTTCTTC. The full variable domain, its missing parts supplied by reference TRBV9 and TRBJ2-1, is DSGVTQTPKHLITATGQRVTLRCSPRSGDLSVYWYQQSLDQGLQFLIQYYNGEERAKGNILERFSAQQFPDLHSELNLSSLELGDSALYFCASSVGTLVNNEQFFGPGTRLTVL.